What follows describes a single T cell receptor (beta chain). What it recognizes is unknown. These data originate in a study of T cell responses to AZD1222 COVID-19 vaccine. Study-wide background: Doses given second, at about 4 or about 12 weeks, were pooled. The study's findings and limits: No repertoire was sampled before or during the peak T cell response, only after it. Clonal diversity was possibly underestimated; the donors were predominantly white British and more often female. Unmutated regions of variants are reportedly targeted by nearly half of spike-specific TCRs.

Some clones are missing from TCRdb's copy, which holds only in-frame ones; the method was immunoSEQ multiplex PCR. The sample has 100,000 to 150,000 clones, around nine tenths seen once; the top ten hold around 1.7%. The CDR3 has 14 amino acids. Germline trimming cut 5 bases from V and 2 bases from J; bases unmatched to any gene: 5. The V gene's germline CDR1 is KGHSH and CDR2 LQKENI. V is TRBV18 and J is TRBJ2-7; TRBD2 matches at 8 bases. The sequence was obtained from an adult in good health. The material sequenced was peripheral blood, taken on day 0 of AZD1222 vaccination. The CDR3 region is CASSSGLAPYEQYV. The CDR3 region has the DNA TGTGCCAGCTCATCCGGACTAGCTCCCTACGAGCAGTACGTC.